This TCR beta chain is from a study of breast tumors, draining lymph nodes, adjacent tissues. Axillary draining lymph nodes of breast cancer patients supplied the node samples. Turning to this clonotype: Its antigen is currently unknown.

Each CDR3 protein gets one entry after TCRdb re-called the multiplex PCR reads with MiXCR. The table shows 200,000 or so distinct CDR3 sequences, with roughly 29% occurring only once. Study-wide findings and caveats: Data fit most tumor T cells coming from lymph node, expanding in tumor.

The sequenced sample consisted of axillary lymph node tissue. This sequence originates from a female donor with breast cancer. Some clones in this sample may be carry-over from other donors' samples.

CDR3 residues: CASGTSGRPDTQYF. Here the CDR3 DNA reads TGTGCCAGCGGGACTAGCGGGAGACCAGATACGCAGTATTTT. This chain uses TRBV10-3 with TRBJ2-3; 14 positions agree with TRBD2. Germline values: CDR1 ENHRY, CDR2 SYGVKD. The CDR3 extends over 14 amino acids. Unmatched junction bases numbered 4, after V lost 10 bases and J lost 4 bases.